What follows are 3 T cell receptor beta chains derived from one specimen sequenced in a study of T cell clonality in common variable immunodeficiency. Only in-frame clones appear in the TCRdb table, and some are missing; sequencing was by immunoSEQ multiplex PCR. Reported are about 60,000 clones, none seen only once; the ten largest carry about 1.5%. Sequenced material: peripheral blood mononuclear cells. Source of these receptors: a person aged 18-70 years in good health.

This clone was counted many times. The CDR3 end lies 3 residues beyond the end of the read and is filled in from the germline J gene. The chain uses TRBV29-1 and TRBJ2-3, with 12 bases that match TRBD2. V trimming: 5 bases; J trimming: 4 bases; junction bases outside the gene matches: 10. In germline, CDR1 is SQVTM, CDR2 ANQGSEA. The CDR3 totals 16 residues. The part of the CDR3 DNA that was read is TGCAGCGTTCTGGGACTAGCGGGTCAAATGTCAGATACG. Its translation is CSVLGLAGQMSDT. In full, the CDR3 is CSVLGLAGQMSDTQYF.

This clone was counted at least ten times. CDR3 bases read: TGTGCCATCAGGAGGACATTGAACGAG. Translated: CAIRRTLNE. The CDR3 as a whole reads CAIRRTLNEQYF. The J gene is TRBJ2-7, the V gene TRBV10-3, with a possible D match to TRBD1 (5 bases). The read stops 3 residues short of the end of the CDR3; the missing end is completed from the germline J gene. V was shortened by 6 bases and J by 5 bases, with 11 bases between the two germline ends. CDR3 length equals 12 residues. Germline CDR1 and CDR2: ENHRY and SYGVKD.

This clone showed up many times. The CDR3 end falls 3 residues outside the read, so it is completed with the germline J gene. Other DNA sequences from this sample encode an identical CDR3 as well. The V call is TRBV5-1, the J call TRBJ1-4; D remains unclear. CDR3 size: 15 residues. Germline V lookup: CDR1 SGHRS, CDR2 YFSETQ. Trimming left V 2 bases short and J 0 bases short, with 8 bases between. CDR3 DNA (partial): TGCGCCAGCAGCTTAGGCCGTGCAACTAATGAAAAA. It encodes CASSLGRATNEK. The entire CDR3 sequence reads CASSLGRATNEKLFF.